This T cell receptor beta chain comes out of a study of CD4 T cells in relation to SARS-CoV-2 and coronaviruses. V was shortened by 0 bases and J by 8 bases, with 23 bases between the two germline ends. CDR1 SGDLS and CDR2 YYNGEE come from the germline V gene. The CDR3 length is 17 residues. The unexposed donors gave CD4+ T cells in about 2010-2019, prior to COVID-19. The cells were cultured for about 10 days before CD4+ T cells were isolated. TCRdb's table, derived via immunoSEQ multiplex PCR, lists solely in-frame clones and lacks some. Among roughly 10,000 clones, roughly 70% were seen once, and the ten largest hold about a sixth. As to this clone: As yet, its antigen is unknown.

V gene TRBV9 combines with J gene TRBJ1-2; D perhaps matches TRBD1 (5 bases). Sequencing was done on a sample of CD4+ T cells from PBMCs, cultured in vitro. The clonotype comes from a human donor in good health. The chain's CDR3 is CASSVASWPRTSQGYTF. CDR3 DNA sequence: TGTGCCAGCAGCGTAGCAAGCTGGCCGAGGACAAGTCAGGGCTACACCTTC.